The rows below give T cell receptor beta chains drawn from one sample of a study of CD8+ T cells in alopecia areata. Libraries were prepared by immunoSEQ multiplex PCR; TCRdb keeps only in-frame clonotypes and omits some of them. The repertoire consists of over 85,000 clones, with about 40% occurring once and the leading ten covering 0.75% to 0.8%. The sample consisted of CD4+ T cells sorted from blood. Receptor source: a human donor with alopecia areata. Both conserved end residues are part of each CDR3. Each record gives: D gene, J gene, clone size, V gene, CDR3 DNA, CDR3 protein. The D gene is left open where the match is weak. Expanded clones are given a class, and other clones once, few, many or no size at all.

d_gene: TRBD1
j_gene: TRBJ2-5
abundance: .
v_gene: TRBV30
CDR3nt: TGTGCCTGGGGGACAGGAGGGGAGACCCAGTACTTC
CDR3aa: CAWGTGGETQYF

d_gene: TRBD1
j_gene: TRBJ2-1
abundance: few
v_gene: TRBV5-1
CDR3nt: TGCGCCAGCAGCTTGCTGCCCGGGACAGATTACAATGAGCAGTTCTTC
CDR3aa: CASSLLPGTDYNEQFF

d_gene: TRBD1
j_gene: TRBJ1-5
abundance: few
v_gene: TRBV29-1
CDR3nt: TGCAGCGTTGGACAGGGGGGTAGCAATCAGCCCCAGCATTTT
CDR3aa: CSVGQGGSNQPQHF

d_gene: .
j_gene: TRBJ2-1
abundance: .
v_gene: TRBV30
CDR3nt: TGTGCCTGGAGTGTCCAGGCCCGATCGGAGCAGTTCTTC
CDR3aa: CAWSVQARSEQFF

d_gene: .
j_gene: TRBJ1-2
abundance: few
v_gene: TRBV28
CDR3nt: TGTGCCAGCAGACGGTATGGCTACACCTTC
CDR3aa: CASRRYGYTF

d_gene: .
j_gene: TRBJ2-7
abundance: few
v_gene: TRBV18
CDR3nt: TGTGCCAGCTCACCTGATAGTAGCGGATACGAGCAGTACTTC
CDR3aa: CASSPDSSGYEQYF

d_gene: TRBD1
j_gene: TRBJ1-1
abundance: .
v_gene: TRBV30
CDR3nt: TGTGCCTGGAGTCCCCGGACAGGGTATCACACTGAAGCTTTCTTT
CDR3aa: CAWSPRTGYHTEAFF

d_gene: .
j_gene: TRBJ1-2
abundance: .
v_gene: TRBV29-1
CDR3nt: TGCAGCGTTGAAGATCGGGGGGCAGGGGCTGGCTACACCTTC
CDR3aa: CSVEDRGAGAGYTF

d_gene: .
j_gene: TRBJ2-7
abundance: .
v_gene: TRBV28
CDR3nt: TGTGCCAGCAGTTCTCCCTCAGCGGGAGAAGGGGGCGACGAGCAGTACTTC
CDR3aa: CASSSPSAGEGGDEQYF

d_gene: .
j_gene: TRBJ2-5
abundance: .
v_gene: TRBV5-1
CDR3nt: TGCGCCAGCAGCCCCCTACGACAGGCTAAAGAGACCCAGTACTTC
CDR3aa: CASSPLRQAKETQYF

d_gene: TRBD1
j_gene: TRBJ1-2
abundance: .
v_gene: TRBV29-1
CDR3nt: TGCAGCGGAACATCCGGGACAGGTGATTCTAACTATGGCTACACCTTC
CDR3aa: CSGTSGTGDSNYGYTF

d_gene: .
j_gene: TRBJ2-7
abundance: .
v_gene: TRBV28
CDR3nt: TGTGCCAGCAGTTTAACAGGGTACGAGCAGTACTTC
CDR3aa: CASSLTGYEQYF

d_gene: .
j_gene: TRBJ2-2
abundance: .
v_gene: TRBV4-1
CDR3nt: TGCGCCAGCAGCCAACCCGGGGAGCTGTTTTTT
CDR3aa: CASSQPGELFF

d_gene: .
j_gene: TRBJ2-1
abundance: .
v_gene: TRBV29-1
CDR3nt: TGCAGCGTTGTTTCGGGAGCTGGCGGGTATGAGCAGTTCTTC
CDR3aa: CSVVSGAGGYEQFF

d_gene: .
j_gene: TRBJ2-1
abundance: .
v_gene: TRBV29-1
CDR3nt: TGCAGCGTGCGGACAGTATTGAGCTATGAGCAGTTCTTC
CDR3aa: CSVRTVLSYEQFF

d_gene: TRBD2
j_gene: TRBJ2-7
abundance: .
v_gene: TRBV18
CDR3nt: TGTGCCAGCTCACCCGGGCTAGCGGGAGATGGCTCCTACGAGCAGTACTTC
CDR3aa: CASSPGLAGDGSYEQYF

d_gene: TRBD1
j_gene: TRBJ2-7
abundance: few
v_gene: TRBV28
CDR3nt: TGTGCCAGCAGTTATGACGGGACAGGCTATAGCGAGCAGTACTTC
CDR3aa: CASSYDGTGYSEQYF

d_gene: TRBD1
j_gene: TRBJ1-1
abundance: .
v_gene: TRBV29-1
CDR3nt: TGCAGCGTTAAGACCGGGACAGTTTACACTGAAGCTTTCTTT
CDR3aa: CSVKTGTVYTEAFF

d_gene: .
j_gene: TRBJ1-6
abundance: .
v_gene: TRBV5-1
CDR3nt: TGCGCCAGCAGAGACGAACCGAATTCACCCCTCCACTTT
CDR3aa: CASRDEPNSPLHF

d_gene: TRBD1
j_gene: TRBJ1-2
abundance: .
v_gene: TRBV10-3
CDR3nt: TGTGCCGTATCCGGACAGGGGAGCTCCTATGGCTACACCTTC
CDR3aa: CAVSGQGSSYGYTF

d_gene: TRBD1
j_gene: TRBJ2-7
abundance: .
v_gene: TRBV20-1
CDR3nt: TGCAGTGCTAGAAATCGACAGGGGAGGTACTTC
CDR3aa: CSARNRQGRYF

d_gene: .
j_gene: TRBJ2-3
abundance: .
v_gene: TRBV5-1
CDR3nt: TGCGCCAGCAGCTTGGACGGGAGCAGCGCAGATACGCAGTATTTT
CDR3aa: CASSLDGSSADTQYF

d_gene: .
j_gene: TRBJ2-7
abundance: .
v_gene: TRBV2
CDR3nt: TGTGCCAGCAGTGAACCCGGGCCTTCCTACGAGCAGTACTTC
CDR3aa: CASSEPGPSYEQYF

d_gene: .
j_gene: TRBJ1-1
abundance: .
v_gene: TRBV30
CDR3nt: TGTGCCGAAATAGGGTCGGGTGAAGCTTTCTTT
CDR3aa: CAEIGSGEAFF

d_gene: .
j_gene: TRBJ2-7
abundance: .
v_gene: TRBV30
CDR3nt: TGTGCCTGGAGTGCGGGCCGCGTGGGCCTGTGGTACTTC
CDR3aa: CAWSAGRVGLWYF

d_gene: TRBD1
j_gene: TRBJ2-3
abundance: .
v_gene: TRBV7-2
CDR3nt: TGTGCCAGCAGCCATCTGGACAGGGGGATACCAGATACGCAGTATTTT
CDR3aa: CASSHLDRGIPDTQYF

d_gene: .
j_gene: TRBJ2-1
abundance: few
v_gene: TRBV29-1
CDR3nt: TGCAGCGTTGTATCGCGGCAGGGCTACAATGAGCAGTTCTTC
CDR3aa: CSVVSRQGYNEQFF

d_gene: .
j_gene: TRBJ2-2
abundance: .
v_gene: TRBV29-1
CDR3nt: TGCAGCGTGGCGCGGGGAACCGGGGAGCTGTTTTTT
CDR3aa: CSVARGTGELFF

d_gene: .
j_gene: TRBJ2-5
abundance: .
v_gene: TRBV29-1
CDR3nt: TGCAGCTCAAGGGACCGAGAAGAGACCCAGTACTTC
CDR3aa: CSSRDREETQYF

d_gene: .
j_gene: TRBJ2-3
abundance: .
v_gene: TRBV5-6
CDR3nt: TGTGCCAGCAGCGGCCTTGTCTGGGCCAGCCCAACAGATACGCAGTATTTT
CDR3aa: CASSGLVWASPTDTQYF

d_gene: TRBD1
j_gene: TRBJ2-7
abundance: .
v_gene: TRBV29-1
CDR3nt: TGCAGCGTTGCAACAGGGGGCTACGAGCAGTACTTC
CDR3aa: CSVATGGYEQYF

d_gene: .
j_gene: TRBJ2-5
abundance: .
v_gene: TRBV29-1
CDR3nt: TGCAGCGTTTCTGAGAAATCGGGGCGGAAAGAGACCCAGTACTTC
CDR3aa: CSVSEKSGRKETQYF

d_gene: .
j_gene: TRBJ2-4
abundance: few
v_gene: TRBV14
CDR3nt: TGTGCCAGCAGCCAAGATGCCTTTAGCATTCAGTACTTC
CDR3aa: CASSQDAFSIQYF

d_gene: TRBD2
j_gene: TRBJ2-5
abundance: .
v_gene: TRBV11-2
CDR3nt: TGTGCCAGCAGCCTTGGACTAGCGAAGGGGGAGACCCAGTACTTC
CDR3aa: CASSLGLAKGETQYF

d_gene: .
j_gene: TRBJ2-1
abundance: .
v_gene: TRBV18
CDR3nt: TGTGCCAGCTCACAAGTCCGGGACTTTCAGTTCTTC
CDR3aa: CASSQVRDFQFF

d_gene: .
j_gene: TRBJ2-5
abundance: .
v_gene: TRBV28
CDR3nt: TGTGCCAGCTGCCCCGGAGGGGCGGAGACCCAGTACTTC
CDR3aa: CASCPGGAETQYF

d_gene: .
j_gene: TRBJ2-4
abundance: few
v_gene: TRBV29-1
CDR3nt: TGCAGCGTTGAACCAGGTGCGGGCATTCAGTACTTC
CDR3aa: CSVEPGAGIQYF

d_gene: .
j_gene: TRBJ2-1
abundance: .
v_gene: TRBV7-2
CDR3nt: TGTGCCAGCAGCCTGGCGAGGGGCGATCTGCAGTTCTTC
CDR3aa: CASSLARGDLQFF

d_gene: .
j_gene: TRBJ2-2
abundance: .
v_gene: TRBV7-3
CDR3nt: TGTGCCAGCAGCTTGGGACAGAACACCGGGGAGCTGTTTTTT
CDR3aa: CASSLGQNTGELFF

d_gene: .
j_gene: TRBJ2-6
abundance: many
v_gene: TRBV6-6
CDR3nt: TGTGCCAGCAGTTACTCGAACGGGGCCAACGTCCTGACTTTC
CDR3aa: CASSYSNGANVLTF

d_gene: TRBD2
j_gene: TRBJ2-3
abundance: few
v_gene: TRBV7-8
CDR3nt: TGTGCCAGCAGCTTAGCGGGAGGGATAGATACGCAGTATTTT
CDR3aa: CASSLAGGIDTQYF

d_gene: .
j_gene: TRBJ2-5
abundance: .
v_gene: TRBV29-1
CDR3nt: TGCAGCGTGGAACGGGAGACCCAGTACTTC
CDR3aa: CSVERETQYF

d_gene: .
j_gene: TRBJ2-3
abundance: .
v_gene: TRBV18
CDR3nt: TGTGCCAGCTCACCCACAGATACGCAGTATTTT
CDR3aa: CASSPTDTQYF

d_gene: TRBD2
j_gene: TRBJ2-1
abundance: .
v_gene: TRBV30
CDR3nt: TGTGCCTGGAGTCCCACTAGCGGGAGCTACAATGAGCAGTTCTTC
CDR3aa: CAWSPTSGSYNEQFF

d_gene: .
j_gene: TRBJ2-1
abundance: .
v_gene: TRBV29-1
CDR3nt: TGCAGCTCTCTTCCCCGAAGGTACAATGAGCAGTTCTTC
CDR3aa: CSSLPRRYNEQFF

d_gene: .
j_gene: TRBJ2-3
abundance: .
v_gene: TRBV2
CDR3nt: TGTGCCAGCAGTAATAGCGGTCTTTCTGGAGATACGCAGTATTTT
CDR3aa: CASSNSGLSGDTQYF

d_gene: TRBD2
j_gene: TRBJ2-5
abundance: .
v_gene: TRBV30
CDR3nt: TGTGCCTGGAGTGTGCGGACTAGCGGGGGAAAGACCCAGTACTTC
CDR3aa: CAWSVRTSGGKTQYF

d_gene: .
j_gene: TRBJ2-1
abundance: .
v_gene: TRBV28
CDR3nt: TGTGCCAGCAGACCGCCGGGGACAGAGCAGTTCTTC
CDR3aa: CASRPPGTEQFF

d_gene: .
j_gene: TRBJ2-2
abundance: few
v_gene: TRBV5-1
CDR3nt: TGCGCCAGCAGCTTGGGACAGTCGACCGGGGAGCTGTTTTTT
CDR3aa: CASSLGQSTGELFF

d_gene: TRBD1
j_gene: TRBJ2-1
abundance: .
v_gene: TRBV25-1
CDR3nt: TGTGCCAGCAGTGGAGGACAGGGGTCCTACAATGAGCAGTTCTTC
CDR3aa: CASSGGQGSYNEQFF

d_gene: TRBD2
j_gene: TRBJ2-5
abundance: .
v_gene: TRBV7-8
CDR3nt: TGTGCCAGCAGCTTAGCAGCGGGAAGGGGTGAGACCCAGTACTTC
CDR3aa: CASSLAAGRGETQYF

d_gene: TRBD1
j_gene: TRBJ1-2
abundance: .
v_gene: TRBV14
CDR3nt: TGTGCCAGCAGCCAAGATCAGGGGGCGGTGTATGGCTACACCTTC
CDR3aa: CASSQDQGAVYGYTF

d_gene: TRBD1
j_gene: TRBJ1-1
abundance: once
v_gene: TRBV30
CDR3nt: TGTGCCTGGAGTGAGACAGGGGACACTGAAGCTTTCTTT
CDR3aa: CAWSETGDTEAFF

d_gene: .
j_gene: TRBJ1-2
abundance: .
v_gene: TRBV4-3
CDR3nt: TGCGCCAGCAGCCAGGAGAACTATGGCTACACCTTC
CDR3aa: CASSQENYGYTF

d_gene: .
j_gene: TRBJ1-1
abundance: .
v_gene: TRBV28
CDR3nt: TGTGCCAGCAGACTTTCGTTGGCGGACACTGAAGCTTTCTTT
CDR3aa: CASRLSLADTEAFF

d_gene: .
j_gene: TRBJ2-7
abundance: .
v_gene: TRBV18
CDR3nt: TGTGCCAGCTCACGTCAGACAGGTCAGAACGAGCAGTACTTC
CDR3aa: CASSRQTGQNEQYF

d_gene: TRBD1
j_gene: TRBJ1-6
abundance: few
v_gene: TRBV23-1
CDR3nt: TGCGCCAGCAGTCAATTACAGGGGGTGGATTCACCCCTCCACTTT
CDR3aa: CASSQLQGVDSPLHF